Following are 26 T cell receptor beta chains from one sample sequenced in a study of shared clonotypes between healthy human individuals. Produced via immunoSEQ multiplex PCR; TCRdb's table is partial and in-frame only. The sample has some 680,000 clones, around 78% seen once. Sequenced material: memory CD4+ T cells sorted from blood. Subset indicated: CD45RA-negative fraction. These TCRs come from a woman between 25 and 40 years old in good health.

V gene TRBV5-6 combines with J gene TRBJ1-5, with no clear D. Germline V CDR1 and CDR2: SGHDT, YYEEEE. The V gene lost 2 bases and the J gene lost 7 bases, with 13 bases spanning the gap. CDR3 length: 14 amino acids. CDR3 residues: CASSLTGSNQPQHF. CDR3 nucleotides: TGTGCCAGCAGCTTAACGGGTTCCAACCAGCCCCAGCATTTT.

The chain links TRBV28 to TRBJ2-3, with 12 nucleotides matching TRBD2. The ends lost 0 bases at V and 1 base at J; junction bases unmatched: 11. The CDR3 length is 20 residues. Germline V lookup: CDR1 MDHEN, CDR2 SYDVKM. CDR3 DNA: TGTGCCAGCAGTTTATGGCCGACTAGCGGGAGTCCCGCTGGCACAGATACGCAGTATTTT. It is translated as CASSLWPTSGSPAGTDTQYF.

There are many counts of this clone. The chain employs TRBV7-8 and TRBJ2-7; tentatively, D is TRBD1 or TRBD2 (5 bases each). The CDR3 sequence is 13 residues long. Germline CDR1 SGHVS, CDR2 FQNEAQ. V lost 6 bases and J 3 bases, leaving 12 bases between the germline ends. The CDR3 DNA follows: TGTGCCAGCAGTTCCGGGACCCTCTACGAGCAGTACTTC. This encodes CASSSGTLYEQYF.

This chain connects TRBV6-5 to TRBJ2-1; TRBD2 aligns across 8 bases. This CDR3 has 15 amino acids. Germline V gives CDR1 MNHEY, CDR2 SVGAGI. The V gene end was trimmed by 4 bases and the J gene end by 6 bases; junction bases not matched to a gene: 8. Written as DNA, the CDR3 is TGTGCCAGCAGTTGGGGACTAGACTCTTCCAATGAGCAGTTCTTC. It encodes CASSWGLDSSNEQFF.

This clone was detected once. The chain links TRBV7-2 to TRBJ1-1, with 10 nucleotides matching TRBD1. CDR3 length equals 14 residues. V lost 5 bases to trimming and J lost 6 bases; unmatched junction nucleotides: 6. Per germline, CDR1 SGHTA and CDR2 FQGNSA. The CDR3 loop reads CASSPDRGLAEAFF. The CDR3 bases are TGTGCCAGCAGCCCCGACAGGGGGCTCGCTGAAGCTTTCTTT.

The sample holds many counts of this clone. Other nucleotide sequences from this sample produce the same CDR3. The J gene is TRBJ1-1, the V gene TRBV28; 9 bases line up with TRBD1. Germline V CDR1 and CDR2: MDHEN, SYDVKM. This CDR3 contains 13 residues. Trimming at V came to 9 bases and at J to 2 bases, leaving 4 bases not matched to a gene. The CDR3 bases are TGTGCCAGTCAGGGACAGGGAAACACTGAAGCTTTCTTT. It is translated as CASQGQGNTEAFF.

As for this clone: A much bigger clone sits one base away, suggesting this may be a read error. Other DNA variants within this sample encode the same CDR3. The chain has TRBV28 and TRBJ2-3; D uncertain. With 2 bases removed from V and 3 bases from J, the gap between germline ends came to 3 bases. In germline, CDR1 is MDHEN, CDR2 SYDVKM. The CDR3 consists of 12 residues. The CDR3 region has the DNA TGTGCCAGCAGTTTAGGGACAGATACGCAGTATTTT. It specifies CASSLGTDTQYF. Full variable domain (outside the CDR3, taken from reference TRBV28 and TRBJ2-3): DVKVTQSSRYLVKRTGEKVFLECVQDMDHENMFWYRQDPGLGLRLIYFSYDVKMKEKGDIPEGYSVSREKKERFSLILESASTNQTSMYLCASSLGTDTQYFGPGTRLTVL.

This clone was counted at least ten times. This specimen includes other DNA sequences encoding the same CDR3. The CDR3 is CASSRDSSSYEQYF. Written as DNA, the CDR3 is TGTGCCAGCTCACGGGACTCGAGCTCCTACGAGCAGTACTTC. The genes are TRBV18 and TRBJ2-7; TRBD2 might be the D (6 bases). The CDR3 has 14 amino acids. Trimming shortened V by 4 bases and J by 0 bases, and 10 bases separated the two germline ends. Germline values: CDR1 KGHSH, CDR2 LQKENI.

In regard to this clone: This is likely an artifact of a read error, given a far larger clone one base away. This sample also contains other DNA sequences that code for the same CDR3. The genes are TRBV5-1 and TRBJ2-3; no firm D call. CDR1 is SGHRS and CDR2 is YFSETQ in the germline V gene. V was pared by 4 bases and J by 3 bases, with 3 bases between. This CDR3 spans 11 amino acids. This CDR3 is CASSNTDTQYF. CDR3 DNA sequence: TGCGCCAGCAGCAATACAGATACGCAGTATTTT.

The J gene is TRBJ2-7, the V gene TRBV5-4; D is uncertain. Deletions cut 0 bases from V and 0 bases from J, with 10 bases between. Germline lookup yields CDR1 SGHNT and CDR2 YYREEE (reference sequence). The CDR3 has 15 residues. CDR3 sequence (DNA): TGTGCCAGCAGCTTGGAGAGACGGCTCTCCTACGAGCAGTACTTC. Translating gives CASSLERRLSYEQYF.

On this clone itself: The sample contains more than one DNA sequence encoding this CDR3. This rearrangement joins TRBV27 to TRBJ1-4, with D perhaps matching TRBD1 (5 bases). CDR1 and CDR2 from the germline V gene are MNHEY and SMNVEV (reference sequence). CDR3 length: 15 residues. The V and J ends lost 4 bases and 0 bases respectively, with 9 bases between them. The CDR3 DNA follows: TGTGCCAGCAGTTCTCAGGGCGCAACTAATGAAAAACTGTTTTTT. This encodes CASSSQGATNEKLFF.

The gene calls are TRBV10-1 and TRBJ2-1, with no clear D. This CDR3 comprises 12 residues. V lost 0 bases and J 15 bases, leaving 12 bases between the germline ends. In germline, CDR1 is WNHNN, CDR2 SYGVQD (reference sequence). The CDR3 loop reads CASSESGFARFF. CDR3 coding DNA: TGCGCCAGCAGTGAGTCGGGGTTCGCGCGGTTCTTC.

The chain joins TRBV27 to TRBJ2-7; TRBD1 matches 12 bases. Germline V gene sequence: CDR1 MNHEY, CDR2 SMNVEV (reference sequence). V dropped 5 bases and J dropped 1; count of bases not matched to a gene: 15. The CDR3 loop spans 19 amino acids. The CDR3 sequence: CASSPSTYSGQGASYEQYF. The CDR3 DNA follows: TGTGCCAGCAGTCCTTCGACCTATTCGGGACAGGGGGCGTCCTACGAGCAGTACTTC.

The chain combines TRBV5-1 with TRBJ2-2; 12 bases fit TRBD1. V shed 2 bases and J 6 bases; nucleotides not matched to a gene: 8. There are 17 residues in the CDR3. The V gene's germline CDR1 is SGHRS and CDR2 YFSETQ. Here the CDR3 DNA reads TGCGCCAGCAGCTTCCTTGGGACAGGGGGCCGCGCCGGGGAGCTGTTTTTT. Protein sequence: CASSFLGTGGRAGELFF.

V and J are TRBV14 and TRBJ2-6, with 8 bases matching TRBD2. From germline, CDR1 is SGHDN and CDR2 FVKESK. This CDR3 spans 17 amino acids. The V and J ends lost 10 bases and 2 bases, in that order; junction bases with no gene match: 13. Here the CDR3 DNA reads TGTGCCAATACTGAGAGGCGGGAGGAACCTGGGGCCAACGTCCTGACTTTC. It translates to CANTERREEPGANVLTF.

This chain links TRBV28 with TRBJ2-5; a possible D gene is TRBD1 (5 bases). Germline lookup yields CDR1 MDHEN and CDR2 SYDVKM. This CDR3 is 15 amino acids long. V was cut by 5 bases and J by 2 bases, with 15 bases left in between. DNA for the CDR3: TGTGCCAGCAGTCAGGGCCTCTTCATTCAAGAGACCCAGTACTTC. It specifies CASSQGLFIQETQYF.

The chain combines TRBV5-1 with TRBJ1-4; a possible D gene is TRBD1 (5 bases). Deletions cut 4 bases from V and 7 bases from J, with 8 bases between. CDR3 length equals 12 residues. CDR1 is SGHRS, CDR2 YFSETQ, per germline. The CDR3 DNA sequence: TGCGCCAGCAGCCGGGACCGTGAAAAACTGTTTTTT. It specifies CASSRDREKLFF.

The V gene is TRBV18, the J gene TRBJ2-6; D unclear. The germline V gene has CDR1 KGHSH and CDR2 LQKENI. Trimming removed 2 bases from V and 3 bases from J, with 5 bases in between. The CDR3 extends over 14 amino acids. The CDR3 nucleotides are TGTGCCAGCTCACCAGGGCTTGGGGCCAACGTCCTGACTTTC. This codes for CASSPGLGANVLTF.

The chain is built from TRBV5-1 and TRBJ2-5, with TRBD1 matching over 9 bases. Germline-derived CDR1 and CDR2 are SGHRS and YFSETQ. This CDR3 is built from 15 residues. J lost 2 bases, V lost 4 bases, and 6 bases had no gene match. The CDR3 DNA sequence: TGCGCCAGCAGCACGGGACAGGGAGGACAAGAGACCCAGTACTTC. The encoded protein is CASSTGQGGQETQYF.

This chain joins TRBV29-1 and TRBJ2-3, with TRBD2 matching 7 bases. Germline-derived CDR1 and CDR2 are SQVTM and ANQGSEA. Trimming removed 7 bases from V and 4 bases from J; junction bases left unmatched: 5. The CDR3 length is 12 residues. This chain's CDR3 is CSAKRESDTQYF. CDR3 DNA: TGCAGCGCAAAGCGGGAATCAGATACGCAGTATTTT.

The J gene is TRBJ2-6, the V gene TRBV19; D might be TRBD2 (6 bases). This CDR3 comprises 16 residues. Germline CDR1 and CDR2: LNHDA and SQIVND (reference sequence). V lost 4 bases and J lost 0, with 10 bases in between. CDR3 sequence (DNA): TGTGCCAGTAGTACCCCGGGAGACTCTGGGGCCAACGTCCTGACTTTC. Residues: CASSTPGDSGANVLTF.

This rearrangement joins TRBV11-2 to TRBJ2-1, with D perhaps assigned TRBD1 or TRBD2 (5 bases each). Germline-derived CDR1 and CDR2 are SGHAT and FQNNGV. The CDR3 length is 16 residues. Trimming left V 3 bases short and J 7 bases short, with 19 bases between. The CDR3 reads CASSFGTLSGGNEQFF. CDR3 nucleotide sequence: TGTGCCAGCAGCTTTGGGACCTTATCGGGTGGGAATGAGCAGTTCTTC.

The chain links TRBV5-1 to TRBJ2-7; unclear D gene. V lost 1 base, J lost 2 bases, and 7 bases lay in between. Germline lookup yields CDR1 SGHRS and CDR2 YFSETQ. This CDR3 is 13 amino acids long. CDR3 sequence: CASSLTDPYEQYF. CDR3 DNA: TGCGCCAGCAGCTTGACAGATCCCTACGAGCAGTACTTC. The entire variable domain, with the rest obtained from reference TRBV5-1 and TRBJ2-7, is as follows: KAGVTQTPRYLIKTRGQQVTLSCSPISGHRSVSWYQQTPGQGLQFLFEYFSETQRNKGNFPGRFSGRQFSNSRSEMNVSTLELGDSALYLCASSLTDPYEQYFGPGTRLTVT.

The chain links TRBV2 to TRBJ2-3; TRBD2 matches at 7 bases. Germline V gives CDR1 SNHLY, CDR2 FYNNEI. The CDR3 extends over 13 amino acids. J gave up 7 bases and V 7 bases, and 8 bases lay outside the gene matches. The CDR3, as DNA: TGTGCCAGCAAGGGCGGGAGCACCTATACGCAGTATTTT. Its protein product is CASKGGSTYTQYF.

The chain employs TRBV4-1 and TRBJ2-7, with 11 bases lining up with TRBD2. V dropped 1 base and J dropped 2; count of bases not matched to a gene: 10. Germline CDR1 is MGHRA and CDR2 is YSYEKL. This CDR3 region has 18 residues. Written as DNA, the CDR3 is TGCGCCAGCAGCCAAGTCCCCTCTAGCGGGAGGAATCCCTACGAGCAGTACTTC. Amino acids: CASSQVPSSGRNPYEQYF.

The rearrangement links TRBV5-1 to TRBJ1-4, with 10 bases lining up with TRBD1. J was trimmed by 7 bases and V by 5 bases; bases with no gene match: 8. The CDR3 extends over 15 amino acids. Per germline, CDR1 SGHRS and CDR2 YFSETQ. The CDR3 here is CASRKSGTGVEKLFF. The CDR3 DNA sequence: TGCGCCAGCAGGAAATCCGGGACAGGGGTTGAAAAACTGTTTTTT.